Listed here are 3 T cell receptor beta chains from one sample, sequenced in a study of shared clonotypes between healthy human individuals (dated by TCRdb to about 2020). Library preparation was by the immunoSEQ multiplex PCR assay. Drawn from immuneACCESS, this table holds only the in-frame rearrangements with V and J called that TCRdb kept. Clones are partly lost; checked studies trace under half to an unresolved V gene and leave the rest unexplained. This sample comprises 2 million to 2.5 million clones, 85% to 95% of them detected only once. 0.37% of the sample is in the top ten clones. What was sequenced was naive CD4+ T cells from PBMCs. The intended sense of this specimen's cell subset or site label: CD45RA+ positively selected. The receptors shown here come from a man aged 18 to 29 in good health. Some clones in this sample may be carry-over from other donors' samples.

In the case of this clone: An end of the junction differs from the germline gene, which may be a read error. The identical CDR3 is also encoded by other nucleotide sequences in the sample. V gene TRBV2 combines with J gene TRBJ1-1; no clear D gene. The CDR3 totals 11 residues. Germline V CDR1 and CDR2: SNHLY, FYNNEI. The DNA of the CDR3 is TGTGCCAGCAGTGTGAATACTGAAGCTTTCTTT. This gives the protein CASSVNTEAFF. Complete variable domain (other parts from reference TRBV2 and TRBJ1-1): EPEVTQTPSHQVTQMGQEVILRCVPISNHLYFYWYRQILGQKVEFLVSFYNNEISEKSEIFDDQFSVERPDGSNFTLKIRSTKLEDSAMYFCASSVNTEAFFGQGTRLTVV.

This rearrangement joins TRBV5-1 to TRBJ1-1; D possibly corresponds to TRBD1 (5 bases). This CDR3 is 15 amino acids long. The germline V gene encodes CDR1 SGHRS and CDR2 YFSETQ. The V end was cut by 0 bases, the J end by 3 bases, with 12 bases between. The CDR3 region has the DNA TGCGCCAGCAGCTTGGATCTGGGGCCGGACACTGAAGCTTTCTTT. Translation gives CASSLDLGPDTEAFF.

The chain couples TRBV28 to TRBJ1-5, with TRBD1 matching over 7 bases. This CDR3 has 15 amino acids. V lost 4 bases and J lost 4; bases outside the gene matches: 7. Germline V CDR1 and CDR2: MDHEN, SYDVKM. CDR3: CASSYQDRPNQPQHF. The CDR3 DNA reads as TGTGCCAGCAGTTACCAGGACAGGCCGAATCAGCCCCAGCATTTT.